This T cell receptor (beta chain) appears in the sequencing data of a study of T cell responses to AZD1222 COVID-19 vaccine. General study findings and limits: Samples come after the peak T cell response, not at day 14. The study found Spike-specific TCR breadth and depth rose after two AZD1222 doses. Vaccine-associated CD4 TCRs spanned spike, dominant at 160-218 and 743-854. The study identified only six AZD1222 recipients as seropositive at baseline.

This clone was counted once. Its antigen is still unknown. The table came from immunoSEQ multiplex PCR; TCRdb's copy has only in-frame clones and leaves some out. The sample comprises under 200,000 clones, 85% to 95% of which are singletons, and about 0.64% rests with the top ten. The V segment lost 7 bases and the J segment 5 bases; nucleotides outside the gene matches: 7. CDR3 length: 13 amino acids. Germline-derived CDR1 and CDR2 are MNHEY and SVGAGI. The rearrangement joins TRBV6-5 to TRBJ1-1; 7 nucleotides line up with TRBD1. The starting material was peripheral blood, obtained on day 0 of AZD1222 vaccination. The TCR sequence derives from an adult in good health. The CDR3 protein is CASTRQGGTEAFF. The CDR3 bases are TGTGCCAGCACCCGACAGGGAGGTACTGAAGCTTTCTTT.